The entry below describes one T cell receptor (beta chain). Its antigen remains unidentified. CDR3 length equals 14 residues. Germline assignment: CDR1 SGHVS and CDR2 FQNEAQ. With 4 bases clipped from V and 6 bases from J, the junction kept 6 bases outside the gene matches. This sample stems from a study of cytomegalovirus exposure and HLA in healthy donors. Study results and limitations: Across donors, sequencing depth was assumed by presence/absence analyses to be roughly uniform.

The PCR employed 60 Vbeta primers together with 13 Jbeta primers. Sequencing used immunoSEQ multiplex PCR; TCRdb keeps in-frame clones, though not all of them. The sample holds over 100,000 clones; around 75% are singletons and the top ten take 0.87%. The chain combines TRBV7-8 with TRBJ1-1; 9 bases fit TRBD1. Sequenced sample: PBMCs. The sequence was obtained from a woman in her 30s in good health and CMV-seronegative. CDR3 coding DNA: TGTGCCAGCAGCTCTACAGGGGGCATGGCTGAAGCTTTCTTT. Translation gives CASSSTGGMAEAFF.